The rows below give T cell receptor beta chains drawn from one sample of a study of shared clonotypes between healthy human individuals. Method: immunoSEQ multiplex PCR; TCRdb's copy keeps in-frame clones and lacks some. Among around 500,000 clones listed, about 85% were seen once. Sequenced: PBMCs. The receptors derive from a woman aged 40 to 49 in good health. Some clones in this sample may be carry-over from other donors' samples. Both conserved end residues are part of each CDR3. Each record gives: clone size, J gene, V gene, D gene, CDR3 DNA, CDR3 protein. A D gene is named only where the DNA matches it firmly. The size entry is marked missing in some rows and otherwise reads once, few, many or a size class.

abundance: .; j_gene: TRBJ2-5; v_gene: TRBV2; d_gene: .; CDR3nt: TGTGCCAGCGGCTACCAAGAGACCCAGTACTTC; CDR3aa: CASGYQETQYF
abundance: .; j_gene: TRBJ1-1; v_gene: TRBV28; d_gene: .; CDR3nt: TGTGCCAGCAGGGGAGGGGGAGGGAACACTGAAGCTTTCTTT; CDR3aa: CASRGGGGNTEAFF
abundance: .; j_gene: TRBJ2-2; v_gene: TRBV18; d_gene: .; CDR3nt: TGTGCCAGCTCACCTAGGTCGGGCGGGGAGCTGTTTTTT; CDR3aa: CASSPRSGGELFF
abundance: .; j_gene: TRBJ2-7; v_gene: TRBV27; d_gene: .; CDR3nt: TGTGCCAGCAGCAGTCAGATCCCTACCTACGAGCAGTACTTC; CDR3aa: CASSSQIPTYEQYF
abundance: few; j_gene: TRBJ1-2; v_gene: TRBV10-3; d_gene: TRBD1; CDR3nt: TGTGCCATCAGTGAGAGGTGGCAGGGGGCGGTCTATGGCTACACCTTC; CDR3aa: CAISERWQGAVYGYTF
abundance: .; j_gene: TRBJ2-1; v_gene: TRBV5-6; d_gene: TRBD1; CDR3nt: TGTGCCAGCAGCTCCGGACAGGGGGCGGTCGATGAGCAGTTCTTC; CDR3aa: CASSSGQGAVDEQFF
abundance: .; j_gene: TRBJ1-2; v_gene: TRBV5-1; d_gene: .; CDR3nt: TGCGCCAGCAGCCCCGGCAGGGTTGATGGCTACACCTTC; CDR3aa: CASSPGRVDGYTF
abundance: few; j_gene: TRBJ2-3; v_gene: TRBV19; d_gene: .; CDR3nt: TGTGCCAGTAGTGGGGGCCGACTAGCTGAGAGCACAGATACGCAGTATTTT; CDR3aa: CASSGGRLAESTDTQYF
abundance: .; j_gene: TRBJ1-2; v_gene: TRBV28; d_gene: .; CDR3nt: TGTGCCAGCAGAGGTTCGGAGTCAGGGGCCACCTTC; CDR3aa: CASRGSESGATF
abundance: .; j_gene: TRBJ2-1; v_gene: TRBV14; d_gene: TRBD1; CDR3nt: TGTGCCAGCAGCCAAAGGAGGAGCAGGGGGAAGGGTGAGCAGTTCTTC; CDR3aa: CASSQRRSRGKGEQFF
abundance: .; j_gene: TRBJ2-7; v_gene: TRBV29-1; d_gene: .; CDR3nt: TGCAGCGGTTGTCCCCCCGGGACCTACGAGCAGTACTTC; CDR3aa: CSGCPPGTYEQYF
abundance: .; j_gene: TRBJ2-7; v_gene: TRBV7-9; d_gene: .; CDR3nt: TGTGCCAGCAGCTTAGAGACTAGTAACTACGAGCAGTACTTC; CDR3aa: CASSLETSNYEQYF
abundance: .; j_gene: TRBJ2-1; v_gene: TRBV9; d_gene: TRBD2; CDR3nt: TGTGCCAGCAGCGTAGTGGGTTCGGGGACTAGCGGAAACAATGAGCAGTTCTTC; CDR3aa: CASSVVGSGTSGNNEQFF
abundance: .; j_gene: TRBJ1-1; v_gene: TRBV30; d_gene: TRBD1; CDR3nt: TGTGCCTCCATCTCGACAGGGCTGAACACTGAAGCTTTCTTT; CDR3aa: CASISTGLNTEAFF
abundance: few; j_gene: TRBJ2-5; v_gene: TRBV5-1; d_gene: TRBD2; CDR3nt: TGCGCCAGCAGTTCGACCCAGGGACTAGCGGAACAAGAGACCCAGTACTTC; CDR3aa: CASSSTQGLAEQETQYF
abundance: .; j_gene: TRBJ2-3; v_gene: TRBV7-9; d_gene: .; CDR3nt: TGTGCCAGCAGCTTAGTTGGTTCGGATACGCAGTATTTT; CDR3aa: CASSLVGSDTQYF
abundance: .; j_gene: TRBJ2-5; v_gene: TRBV5-4; d_gene: .; CDR3nt: TGTGCCAGCAGCTTGCTTGGGGAGACCCAGTACTTC; CDR3aa: CASSLLGETQYF
abundance: once; j_gene: TRBJ2-7; v_gene: TRBV30; d_gene: .; CDR3nt: TGTGCCACCGCTGGGGTCTACCGAGGGGCCTACGAGCAGTACTTC; CDR3aa: CATAGVYRGAYEQYF
abundance: .; j_gene: TRBJ1-1; v_gene: TRBV15; d_gene: .; CDR3nt: TGTGCCACCAGCAGAGATCCCGGGATCGGGTCTGAAGCTTTCTTT; CDR3aa: CATSRDPGIGSEAFF
abundance: few; j_gene: TRBJ1-5; v_gene: TRBV7-2; d_gene: .; CDR3nt: TGTGCCAGCAGCTTCTACAGTGATCAGCCCCAGCATTTT; CDR3aa: CASSFYSDQPQHF
abundance: .; j_gene: TRBJ2-3; v_gene: TRBV5-1; d_gene: .; CDR3nt: TGCGCCAGCAGCTCAGGGACGTCCCCAGGTACGCAGTATTTT; CDR3aa: CASSSGTSPGTQYF
abundance: .; j_gene: TRBJ1-4; v_gene: TRBV11-2; d_gene: .; CDR3nt: TGTGCCCCCTGGTGTCAGCGCAGGTGGAAACTGTTTTTT; CDR3aa: CAPWCQRRWKLFF
abundance: .; j_gene: TRBJ2-3; v_gene: TRBV18; d_gene: TRBD2; CDR3nt: TGTGCCAGCTCACCATTCTCCCCGACTAGCGGGAGGGCGGGCGCAGATACGCAGTATTTT; CDR3aa: CASSPFSPTSGRAGADTQYF
abundance: .; j_gene: TRBJ2-7; v_gene: TRBV29-1; d_gene: TRBD1; CDR3nt: TGCAGCGTTTTGGTACAGGGGGACGAGCAGTACTTC; CDR3aa: CSVLVQGDEQYF
abundance: .; j_gene: TRBJ1-5; v_gene: TRBV6-1; d_gene: TRBD1; CDR3nt: TGTGCCAGCAGACGGACAGGGGACAATCAGCCCCAGCATTTT; CDR3aa: CASRRTGDNQPQHF
abundance: .; j_gene: TRBJ2-5; v_gene: TRBV7-8; d_gene: TRBD2; CDR3nt: TGTGCCAGCAGCTTCAAGGACGGGAGGCCCAAAGAGACCCAGTACTTC; CDR3aa: CASSFKDGRPKETQYF
abundance: .; j_gene: TRBJ2-1; v_gene: TRBV6-1; d_gene: TRBD2; CDR3nt: TGTGCCAGCAGTGAAGGGATAGCGGGAGGTTTTGAGCAGTTCTTC; CDR3aa: CASSEGIAGGFEQFF
abundance: .; j_gene: TRBJ1-2; v_gene: TRBV28; d_gene: .; CDR3nt: TGTGCCAGCAGTTTTCAACCTCGCTATGGCTACACCTTC; CDR3aa: CASSFQPRYGYTF
abundance: .; j_gene: TRBJ2-7; v_gene: TRBV5-1; d_gene: .; CDR3nt: TGCGCCAGCAGCCCTCTAGTCTCCCACGAGCAGTACTTC; CDR3aa: CASSPLVSHEQYF
abundance: .; j_gene: TRBJ2-7; v_gene: TRBV6-4; d_gene: .; CDR3nt: TGTGCCAGCAGTGACGGAATTATAGTTGGTTTTAGCAGGGAATTATCCTACGAGCAGTACTTC; CDR3aa: CASSDGIIVGFSRELSYEQYF
abundance: .; j_gene: TRBJ2-7; v_gene: TRBV15; d_gene: .; CDR3nt: TGTGCCACCAGCAGAGTCGGCGGACTCCTCTACGAGCAGTACTTC; CDR3aa: CATSRVGGLLYEQYF
abundance: .; j_gene: TRBJ2-7; v_gene: TRBV5-6; d_gene: .; CDR3nt: TGTGCCAGCAGCCGCCCGACGGAAACCTACTCCTACGAGCAGTACTTC; CDR3aa: CASSRPTETYSYEQYF
abundance: once; j_gene: TRBJ1-5; v_gene: TRBV18; d_gene: TRBD1; CDR3nt: TGTGCCAGCTCACCAACAGGGGATAGCAATCAGCCCCAGCATTTT; CDR3aa: CASSPTGDSNQPQHF
abundance: .; j_gene: TRBJ1-5; v_gene: TRBV6-1; d_gene: TRBD1; CDR3nt: TGTGCCAGTAAACAGGGGTCTGTTTATCAGCCCCAGCATTTT; CDR3aa: CASKQGSVYQPQHF
abundance: once; j_gene: TRBJ1-2; v_gene: TRBV5-6; d_gene: .; CDR3nt: TGTGCCAGCAGCTTGGGGAAAAATGATGGCTACACCTTC; CDR3aa: CASSLGKNDGYTF
abundance: .; j_gene: TRBJ1-2; v_gene: TRBV19; d_gene: .; CDR3nt: TGTGCCAGTAGGCTTCTGGCGCGTGACTACTATGGCTACACCTTC; CDR3aa: CASRLLARDYYGYTF
abundance: once; j_gene: TRBJ2-1; v_gene: TRBV5-1; d_gene: TRBD2; CDR3nt: TGCGCCAGCAGCTTGTTTGACAGGGGCCGACTAGCGGGAGGGAGCAATGAGCAGTTCTTC; CDR3aa: CASSLFDRGRLAGGSNEQFF
abundance: .; j_gene: TRBJ2-2; v_gene: TRBV7-2; d_gene: .; CDR3nt: TGTGCCAGCAGCTTAAAGTCTGGGAGTTGGGTCGGGGAGCTGTTTTTT; CDR3aa: CASSLKSGSWVGELFF
abundance: .; j_gene: TRBJ2-3; v_gene: TRBV9; d_gene: TRBD2; CDR3nt: TGTGCCAGCAGCCCTAGACTAGCGCCGAGCACAGATACGCAGTATTTT; CDR3aa: CASSPRLAPSTDTQYF
abundance: .; j_gene: TRBJ2-7; v_gene: TRBV10-2; d_gene: .; CDR3nt: TGCGCCACCCGGACAGACTCCTACGAGCAGTACTTC; CDR3aa: CATRTDSYEQYF
abundance: .; j_gene: TRBJ2-5; v_gene: TRBV6-1; d_gene: .; CDR3nt: TGTGCCAGCAGTGAAGCGGGGGAGACCCAGTACTTC; CDR3aa: CASSEAGETQYF
abundance: .; j_gene: TRBJ2-1; v_gene: TRBV19; d_gene: .; CDR3nt: TGTGCCAGTAGTATTTCGGGAGTCAATGAGCAGTTCTTC; CDR3aa: CASSISGVNEQFF